This T cell receptor beta chain comes out of a study of blood T cell repertoires in COVID-19. About the research overall: The United States, Italy and Spain were the sources of the acute and convalescent COVID-19 samples. Sources were T cells, B-cell-depleted T cells, or PBMCs; the material itself was cDNA or gDNA.

In the study's own analysis: Amplification of reference gene primers was used by the study to estimate nucleated cell counts. Generated by immunoSEQ multiplex PCR, the TCRdb table keeps only in-frame clones and is missing some. The V and J calls and clone size are taken from that table; D and trimming were inferred from the DNA. The profile covers about 340,000 clones, with around four fifths appearing a single time and roughly 3% taken by the ten largest. Germline V gene lookup returns CDR1 SGHVS and CDR2 FQNEAQ. V was pared by 0 bases and J by 6 bases, with 3 bases of the junction left unmatched. There are 15 residues in the CDR3.

This receptor was taken from a young man with active or convalescent COVID-19. The specimen sequenced was peripheral blood. The chain couples TRBV7-8 to TRBJ1-5; 9 positions match TRBD1. CDR3 region: CASSLARTGAQPQHF. CDR3 sequence (DNA): TGTGCCAGCAGCTTAGCCCGGACAGGGGCTCAGCCCCAGCATTTT.